These T cell receptor beta chains were read from a single sample in a study of blood T cell repertoires in COVID-19. Sequencing was performed with immunoSEQ multiplex PCR; in TCRdb, only in-frame clones are kept and a portion is missing. The sample comprises roughly 93,000 clones, over 70% of which are singletons, and roughly a tenth rests with the top ten. The sample taken for sequencing was peripheral blood. These receptors all come from an elderly woman with acute or convalescent COVID-19. The CDR3 runs from the conserved cysteine through the conserved F or W. D genes are given only for firm matches.

d_call cdr3_length v_call cdr3_aa
NA 15 TRBV5-5 CASSLYQGRGYGYTF
NA 14 TRBV5-1 CASSDGAANSPLHF
NA 12 TRBV6-6 CASSRRQWGYTF
TRBD2 16 TRBV10-3 CAISPGLAGGQETQYF
NA 15 TRBV5-1 CASSLVGRGDEKLFF
NA 16 TRBV24-1 CATSDAGDVPNTEAFF
TRBD1 13 TRBV6-5 CASRPGQTETQYF
NA 15 TRBV2 CASSLQGTGANVLTF
TRBD2 15 TRBV28 CASTSPQRGQETQYF
TRBD1 11 TRBV6-5 CASSYRGEAFF
NA 16 TRBV7-9 CASSLATRGSMGEQYF
TRBD1 15 TRBV10-3 CAISPGDREPEKLFF
TRBD1 19 TRBV5-1 CASSLGQGWFREKRSPLHF
TRBD1 13 TRBV5-1 CASSAETGGTRHF
TRBD2 14 TRBV2 CASGSLSGGNEQYF
NA 12 TRBV28 CASSLNSEGYTF
NA 15 TRBV5-6 CASSLYRRSNQPQHF
TRBD2 14 TRBV20-1 CSASAGGAQDTQYF
TRBD1 15 TRBV27 CASSLPGTGVETQYF
NA 18 TRBV5-6 CASSEFNGVGGRNSPLHF
NA 13 TRBV19 CASSISYPDTQYF
NA 15 TRBV5-8 CASSPGLMNTGELFF
NA 14 TRBV7-9 CASSPGVGNEKLFF
NA 15 TRBV6-6 CASRWGVSSGNTIYF
NA 14 TRBV18 CASSPRLDGSPLHF
NA 13 TRBV5-5 CASSFLGNEAAFF
NA 14 TRBV6-1 CASSETSRAGGYTF
NA 17 TRBV21-1 CANPVGPDQFMNTEAFF
TRBD2 16 TRBV6-5 CASSFHFSGGRETQYF
NA 12 TRBV30 CAWSVRRGGYTF
TRBD2 18 TRBV5-4 CASSRGTSGGIGNNEQFF
NA 12 TRBV27 CASSSTNQPQHF
TRBD1 13 TRBV13 CASTFDRGNGYTF
TRBD1 15 TRBV28 CASSRLGTGNQPQHF
NA 15 TRBV6-2/TRBV6-3 CASSPGDTGNTEAFF
TRBD2 17 TRBV2 CASSGPGLAAPGDTQYF